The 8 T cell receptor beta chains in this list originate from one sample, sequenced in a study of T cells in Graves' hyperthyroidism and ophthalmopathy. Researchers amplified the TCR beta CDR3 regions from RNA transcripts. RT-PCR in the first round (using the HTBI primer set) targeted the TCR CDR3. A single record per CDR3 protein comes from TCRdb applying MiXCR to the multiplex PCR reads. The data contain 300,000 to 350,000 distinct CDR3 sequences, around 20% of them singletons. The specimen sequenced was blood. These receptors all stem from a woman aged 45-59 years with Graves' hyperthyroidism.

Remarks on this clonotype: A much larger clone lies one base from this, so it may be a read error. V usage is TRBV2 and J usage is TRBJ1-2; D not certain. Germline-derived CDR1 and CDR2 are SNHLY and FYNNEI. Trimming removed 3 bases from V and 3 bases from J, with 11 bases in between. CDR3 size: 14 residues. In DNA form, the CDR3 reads TGTGCCAGCAGTGAGTCCAGCCCTCACTATGGCTACACCTTC. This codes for CASSESSPHYGYTF.

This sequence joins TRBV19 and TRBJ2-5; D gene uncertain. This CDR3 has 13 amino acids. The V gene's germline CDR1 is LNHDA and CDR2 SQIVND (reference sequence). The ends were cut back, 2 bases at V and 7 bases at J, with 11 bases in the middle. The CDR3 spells CASSIRHKGTQYF. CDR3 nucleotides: TGTGCCAGTAGTATACGTCATAAGGGGACCCAGTACTTC. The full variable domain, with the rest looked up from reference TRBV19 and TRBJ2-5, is DGGITQSPKYLFRKEGQNVTLSCEQNLNHDAMYWYRQDPGQGLRLIYYSQIVNDFQKGDIAEGYSVSREKKESFPLTVTSAQKNPTAFYLCASSIRHKGTQYFGPGTRLLVL.

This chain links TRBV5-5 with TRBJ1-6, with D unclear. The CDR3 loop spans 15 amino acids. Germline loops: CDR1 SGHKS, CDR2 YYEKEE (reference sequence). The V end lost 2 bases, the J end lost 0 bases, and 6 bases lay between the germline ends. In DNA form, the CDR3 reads TGTGCCAGCAGCTTAGAGAGCTCCTATAATTCACCCCTCCACTTT. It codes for CASSLESSYNSPLHF. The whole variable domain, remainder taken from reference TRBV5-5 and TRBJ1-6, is DAGVTQSPTHLIKTRGQQVTLRCSPISGHKSVSWYQQVLGQGPQFIFQYYEKEERGRGNFPDRFSARQFPNYSSELNVNALLLGDSALYLCASSLESSYNSPLHFGNGTRLTVT.

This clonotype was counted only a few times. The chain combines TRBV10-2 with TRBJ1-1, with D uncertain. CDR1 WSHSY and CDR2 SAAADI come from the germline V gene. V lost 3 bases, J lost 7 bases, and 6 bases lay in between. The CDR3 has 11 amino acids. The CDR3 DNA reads TGCGCCAGCAGTGACGAAATTGAAGCTTTCTTT. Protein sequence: CASSDEIEAFF.

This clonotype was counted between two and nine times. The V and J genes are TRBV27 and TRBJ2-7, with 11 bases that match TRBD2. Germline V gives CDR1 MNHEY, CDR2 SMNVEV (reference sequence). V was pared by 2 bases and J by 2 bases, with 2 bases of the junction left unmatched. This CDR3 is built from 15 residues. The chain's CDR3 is CASSLVAGGTYEQYF. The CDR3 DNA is TGTGCCAGCAGTTTAGTAGCGGGAGGGACCTACGAGCAGTACTTC.

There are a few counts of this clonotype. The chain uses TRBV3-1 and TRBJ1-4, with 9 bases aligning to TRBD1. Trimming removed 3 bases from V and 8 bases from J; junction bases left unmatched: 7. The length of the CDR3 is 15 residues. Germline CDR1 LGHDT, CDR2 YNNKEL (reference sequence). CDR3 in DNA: TGTGCCAGCAGCCAGCCGACAGGGGGAGCAGAAAAACTGTTTTTT. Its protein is CASSQPTGGAEKLFF. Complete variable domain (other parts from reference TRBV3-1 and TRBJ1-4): DTAVSQTPKYLVTQMGNDKSIKCEQNLGHDTMYWYKQDSKKFLKIMFSYNNKELIINETVPNRFSPKSPDKAHLNLHINSLELGDSAVYFCASSQPTGGAEKLFFGSGTQLSVL.

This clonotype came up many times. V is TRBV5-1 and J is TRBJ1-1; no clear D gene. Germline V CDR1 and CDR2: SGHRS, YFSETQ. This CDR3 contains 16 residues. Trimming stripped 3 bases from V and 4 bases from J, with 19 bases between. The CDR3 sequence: CASSSSGLTKGTEAFF. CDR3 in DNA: TGCGCCAGCAGCTCTTCGGGTCTGACTAAAGGCACTGAAGCTTTCTTT.

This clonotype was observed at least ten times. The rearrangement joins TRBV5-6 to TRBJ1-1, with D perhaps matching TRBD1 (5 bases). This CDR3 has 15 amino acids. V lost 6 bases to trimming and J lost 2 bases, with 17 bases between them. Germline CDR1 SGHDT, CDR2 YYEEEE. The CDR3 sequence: CASIPPGGDNTEAFF. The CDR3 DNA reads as TGTGCCAGCATCCCCCCGGGTGGGGACAACACTGAAGCTTTCTTT.